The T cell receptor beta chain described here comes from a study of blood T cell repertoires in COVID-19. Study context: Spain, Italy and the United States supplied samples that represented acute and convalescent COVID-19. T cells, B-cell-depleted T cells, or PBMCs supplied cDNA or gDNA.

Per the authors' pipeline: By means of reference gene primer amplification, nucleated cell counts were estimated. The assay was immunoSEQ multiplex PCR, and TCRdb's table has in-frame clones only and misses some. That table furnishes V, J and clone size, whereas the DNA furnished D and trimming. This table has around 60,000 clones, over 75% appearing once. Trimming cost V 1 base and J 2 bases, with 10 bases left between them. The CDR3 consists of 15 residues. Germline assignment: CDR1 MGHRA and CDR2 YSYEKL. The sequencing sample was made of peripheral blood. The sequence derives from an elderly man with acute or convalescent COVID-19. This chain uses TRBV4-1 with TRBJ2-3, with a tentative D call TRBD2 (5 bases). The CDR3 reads CASSQVLAPTDTQYF. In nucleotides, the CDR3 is TGCGCCAGCAGCCAAGTTCTAGCCCCCACAGATACGCAGTATTTT.